What follows are 15 T cell receptor beta chains derived from one specimen sequenced in a study of tumor-infiltrating lymphocytes in primary liver carcinoma. Extraction also yielded germline DNA, while blood RNA was obtained from unsorted whole blood. Priming with a constant-region primer yielded TCR beta cDNA from roughly 490 ng total RNA. For TCR beta, libraries were produced by three nested multiplex PCR rounds using slightly modified ARM-PCR. Rounds one and two of PCR, each of roughly 10 cycles, were primed with TRBV1-TRBV30 forward primers and a C-beta reverse primer. Each CDR3 protein gets one entry after TCRdb re-called the multiplex PCR reads with MiXCR. Of about 330,000 distinct CDR3 sequences in the sample, almost 65% were seen once. The sequenced material came from peripheral blood. The receptors shown here come from a man aged 35-49 years with primary liver carcinoma and hepatitis B virus infection.

This clonotype showed up many times. CDR3 DNA: TGTGCCAGCAGCTACAGGGGTACCACAGATACGCAGTATTTT. Translated: CASSYRGTTDTQYF. The chain combines TRBV12-3 or TRBV12-4 with TRBJ2-3, with 7 bases lining up with TRBD1. This CDR3 comprises 14 residues. V shed 6 bases, J shed 2 bases, and the junction held 5 bases outside the gene matches.

Remarks on this clonotype: A much larger clone is a single base away; this may be a read error. This chain joins TRBV10-1 and TRBJ2-3; perhaps TRBD1 as D (6 bases). The V end was cut by 4 bases, the J end by 11 bases, with 16 bases between. Germline values: CDR1 WNHNN, CDR2 SYGVQD (reference sequence). This CDR3 is 13 amino acids long. CDR3 nucleotides: TGCGCCAGCAGTGCGTCGATGGGGGCCCTGCAGTATTTT. It is translated as CASSASMGALQYF.

The chain couples TRBV5-5 to TRBJ1-3; D is unclear. Trimming removed 0 bases from V and 0 bases from J, with 10 bases in between. CDR3 length: 16 residues. In germline, CDR1 is SGHKS, CDR2 YYEKEE (reference sequence). The CDR3 spells CASSLAAGTSGNTIYF. CDR3 DNA: TGTGCCAGCAGCTTGGCAGCCGGAACCTCTGGAAACACCATATATTTT.

With respect to this clonotype: The junction and the germline gene differ at one end; a read error may be behind it. The chain joins TRBV5-4 to TRBJ1-5; a possible D gene is TRBD1 (5 bases). The germline CDR1 and CDR2 sequences are SGHNT and YYREEE (reference sequence). This CDR3 is 13 amino acids long. Here the CDR3 reads CARSLQGMEPQHF. CDR3 in DNA: TGTGCCAGGAGCTTGCAGGGTATGGAGCCCCAGCATTTT. Complete variable domain (other parts from reference TRBV5-4 and TRBJ1-5): ETGVTQSPTHLIKTRGQQVTLRCSSQSGHNTVSWYQQALGQGPQFIFQYYREEENGRGNFPPRFSGLQFPNYSSELNVNALELDDSALYLCARSLQGMEPQHFGDGTRLSIL.

Of note for this clonotype: One end of the junction does not line up with germline, which may come from a read error. This chain connects TRBV11-2 to TRBJ2-1; 9 nucleotides match TRBD2. Germline V gene sequence: CDR1 SGHAT, CDR2 FQNNGV. This CDR3 region has 15 residues. CDR3 in DNA: TGTGCCAGGAGCTCCTCTCGCGGGAGGGTTAATGAGCAGTCCTTC. Encoded protein: CARSSSRGRVNEQSF. Combining the CDR3 with reference TRBV11-2 and TRBJ2-1 gives the whole variable domain EAGVAQSPRYKIIEKRQSVAFWCNPISGHATLYWYQQILGQGPKLLIQFQNNGVVDDSQLPKDRFSAERLKGVDSTLKIQPAKLEDSAVYLCARSSSRGRVNEQSFGPGTRLTVL.

This clonotype was detected a few times. The J gene is TRBJ2-1, the V gene TRBV6-2 or TRBV6-3; weak D call: TRBD1 (7 bases). The germline V gene encodes CDR1 MNHEY and CDR2 SVGEGT. The length of the CDR3 is 16 residues. Trimming removed 7 bases from V and 6 bases from J, with 22 bases in between. This CDR3 is CASTSRGRDISNEQFF. DNA of the CDR3: TGTGCCAGCACTTCTAGGGGGCGGGACATCTCCAATGAGCAGTTCTTC.

This clonotype was detected many times. The chain has TRBV12-5 and TRBJ1-2; D is possibly TRBD1 (5 bases). Germline lookup yields CDR1 LGHNT and CDR2 FRNRAP. V dropped 9 bases and J dropped 3 bases, with 14 bases sitting between them. The CDR3 has 13 amino acids. CDR3 sequence: CASKTGTDYGYTF. In DNA form, the CDR3 reads TGTGCTAGCAAAACCGGGACGGACTATGGCTACACCTTC.

A remark on this clonotype: Compared with germline, one end of the junction differs, possibly owing to a read error. The chain joins TRBV5-4 to TRBJ1-1, with 8 bases matching TRBD1. CDR1 and CDR2 from the germline V gene are SGHNT and YYREEE (reference sequence). This CDR3 has 15 amino acids. The CDR3 nucleotides are TGTGCCAGCAGCTTAATGACAGGGGTGAACATTGAAGCTTTCTTT. This sequence encodes CASSLMTGVNIEAFF.

The chain uses TRBV5-1 and TRBJ2-1, with 8 bases matching TRBD1. The V gene's germline CDR1 is SGHRS and CDR2 YFSETQ. The CDR3 consists of 15 residues. CDR3 in amino acids: CISRAGGGWDNEQFF. For the CDR3, the DNA is TGCATCAGCAGGGCAGGGGGCGGTTGGGACAATGAGCAGTTCTTC.

V usage is TRBV20-1 and J usage is TRBJ2-1; 12 bases align to TRBD2. Germline trimming cut 7 bases from V and 6 bases from J; bases unmatched to any gene: 7. CDR3 length equals 14 residues. The germline CDR1 and CDR2 sequences are DFQATT and SNEGSKA (reference sequence). CDR3 sequence (DNA): TGCAGTGTCGTGACTAGCGGGAGAACCAATGAGCAGTTCTTC. Residues: CSVVTSGRTNEQFF.

This clonotype was recorded once. One end of the junction does not line up with germline, which may come from a read error. This sequence joins TRBV5-8 and TRBJ2-7; D remains ambiguous. Germline V lookup: CDR1 SGHTS, CDR2 YDEGEE. CDR3 size: 12 residues. CDR3 in amino acids: CASCLTTYEHYF. The CDR3 bases are TGTGCAAGCTGCTTGACAACCTACGAGCATTACTTC.

For this clonotype: Mismatch with germline at one junction end may stem from a read error. This rearrangement joins TRBV11-2 to TRBJ2-5; TRBD2 aligns across 8 bases. The CDR3 is 17 amino acids. Germline V gene lookup returns CDR1 SGHAT and CDR2 FQNNGV. CDR3 in DNA: TGTGCCAGCAGCTTAGAGGGAGTGACTAGCGCGGCAGAGACCCGGTACTTC. This codes for CASSLEGVTSAAETRYF.

A remark on this clonotype: At one boundary the junction diverges from the germline segment, which might be a read error. This chain connects TRBV4-1 to TRBJ2-1; D ambiguous. Looked up from germline, CDR1 is MGHRA and CDR2 is YSYEKL. The CDR3 has 15 residues. The CDR3 spells CANSQWQFSYNEQFF. Here the CDR3 DNA reads TGCGCCAACAGCCAATGGCAGTTCTCCTACAATGAGCAGTTCTTC.

On this clonotype: Its ends do not fully match the called genes, so a read error is possible. V usage is TRBV6-6 and J usage is TRBJ1-6, with D unresolved. Germline CDR1 reads MNHNY; CDR2 reads SVGAGI (reference sequence). This CDR3 is 13 amino acids long. The CDR3 coding sequence is TGTGCCATCAGTCCACGACAATATGCACCCCTCCACTTT. Amino acids: CAISPRQYAPLHF.

For this clonotype: Since the CDR3 does not end with the conserved phenylalanine or tryptophan, this likely comes from a read error. The V and J genes are TRBV11-3 and TRBJ2-2, with D uncertain. V gave up 3 bases and J gave up 5 bases, with 10 bases separating them. The CDR3 has 14 residues. Germline V gene sequence: CDR1 SGHNT, CDR2 YENEEA. In DNA form, the CDR3 reads TGTGCCAGCAGCTTGGCGGTAGTGACCGGGGAGCTGTTTTCT. The encoded protein is CASSLAVVTGELFS.